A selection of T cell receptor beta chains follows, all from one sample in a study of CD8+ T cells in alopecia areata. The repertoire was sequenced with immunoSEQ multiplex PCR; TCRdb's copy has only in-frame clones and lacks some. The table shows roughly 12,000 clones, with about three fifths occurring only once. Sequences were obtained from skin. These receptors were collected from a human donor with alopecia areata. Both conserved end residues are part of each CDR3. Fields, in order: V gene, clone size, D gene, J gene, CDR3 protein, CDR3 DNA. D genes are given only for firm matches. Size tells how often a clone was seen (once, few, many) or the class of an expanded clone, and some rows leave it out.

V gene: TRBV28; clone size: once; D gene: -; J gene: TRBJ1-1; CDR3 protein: CASSLQGKGYATEAFF; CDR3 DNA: TGTGCCAGCAGTTTACAGGGGAAGGGGTACGCCACTGAAGCTTTCTTT
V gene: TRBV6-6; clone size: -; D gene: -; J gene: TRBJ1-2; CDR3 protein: CASSPQQGYTF; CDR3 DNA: TGTGCCAGCTCCCCTCAGCAGGGCTACACCTTC
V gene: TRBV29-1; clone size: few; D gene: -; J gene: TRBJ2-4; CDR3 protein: CSVLQLHIQYF; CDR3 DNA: TGCAGCGTTCTACAGCTCCACATTCAGTACTTC
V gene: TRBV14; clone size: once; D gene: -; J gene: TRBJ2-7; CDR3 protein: CASSKAYEQYF; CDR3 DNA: TGTGCCAGCAGCAAGGCTTACGAGCAGTACTTC
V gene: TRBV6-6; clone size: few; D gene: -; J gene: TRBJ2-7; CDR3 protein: CASRQGGTAYEQYF; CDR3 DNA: TGTGCCAGCAGACAGGGAGGTACGGCCTACGAGCAGTACTTC
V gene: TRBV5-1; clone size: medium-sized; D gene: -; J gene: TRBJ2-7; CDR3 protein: CASSLRRTDTSYEQYF; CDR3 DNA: TGCGCCAGCAGCTTGCGACGAACGGACACCTCCTACGAGCAGTACTTC
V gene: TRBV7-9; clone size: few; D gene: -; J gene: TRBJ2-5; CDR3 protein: CASSQDKRTRGTQYF; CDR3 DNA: TGTGCCAGCAGCCAAGATAAAAGGACGAGGGGGACCCAGTACTTC
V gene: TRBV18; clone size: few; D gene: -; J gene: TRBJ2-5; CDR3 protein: CASSPDEQETQYF; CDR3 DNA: TGTGCCAGCTCACCTGACGAACAAGAGACCCAGTACTTC
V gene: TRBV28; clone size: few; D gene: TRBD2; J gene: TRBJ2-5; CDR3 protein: CASSLWAFLAGSYQETQYF; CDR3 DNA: TGTGCCAGCAGTTTATGGGCGTTCTTAGCGGGGTCGTACCAAGAGACCCAGTACTTC
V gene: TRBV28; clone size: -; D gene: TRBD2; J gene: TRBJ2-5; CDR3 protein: CASSLPELAGEGKTQYF; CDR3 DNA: TGTGCCAGCAGTCTCCCTGAACTAGCGGGAGAAGGAAAGACCCAGTACTTC
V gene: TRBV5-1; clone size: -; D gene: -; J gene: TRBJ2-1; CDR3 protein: CASSAQGEQFF; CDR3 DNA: TGCGCCAGCAGCGCGCAGGGTGAGCAGTTCTTC
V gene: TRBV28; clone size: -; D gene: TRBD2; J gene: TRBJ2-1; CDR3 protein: CASQIAGSLYNEQFF; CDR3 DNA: TGTGCCAGCCAAATAGCGGGATCCCTCTACAATGAGCAGTTCTTC
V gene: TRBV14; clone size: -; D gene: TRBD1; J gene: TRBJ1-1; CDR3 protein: CASSRTGNTEAFF; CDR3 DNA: TGTGCCAGCAGCCGGACAGGGAACACTGAAGCTTTCTTT
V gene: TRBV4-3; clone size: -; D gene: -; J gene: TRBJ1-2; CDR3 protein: CASSQANYGYTF; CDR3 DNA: TGCGCCAGCAGCCAAGCTAACTATGGCTACACCTTC
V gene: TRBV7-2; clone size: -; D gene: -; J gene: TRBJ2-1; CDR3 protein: CASSPPDKGEQFF; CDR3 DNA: TGTGCCAGCAGCCCCCCCGATAAGGGTGAGCAGTTCTTC
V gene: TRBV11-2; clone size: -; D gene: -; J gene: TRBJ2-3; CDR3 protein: CASSLGHGGPDTQYF; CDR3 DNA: TGTGCCAGCAGCTTAGGGCATGGGGGGCCGGATACGCAGTATTTT
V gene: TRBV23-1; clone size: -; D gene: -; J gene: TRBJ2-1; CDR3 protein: CASSLVFEQFF; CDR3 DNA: TGCGCCAGCAGTCTAGTTTTTGAGCAGTTCTTC
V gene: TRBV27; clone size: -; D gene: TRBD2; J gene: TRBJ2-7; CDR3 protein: CASKGLAGYEQYF; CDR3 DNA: TGTGCCAGCAAGGGGCTAGCGGGTTACGAGCAGTACTTC
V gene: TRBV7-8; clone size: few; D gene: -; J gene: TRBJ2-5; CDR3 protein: CASSPRGVETQYF; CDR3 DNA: TGTGCCAGCAGCCCCAGGGGCGTAGAGACCCAGTACTTC
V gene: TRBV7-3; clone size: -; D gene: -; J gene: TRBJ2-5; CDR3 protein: CASSFIGLETQYF; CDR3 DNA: TGTGCCAGCAGCTTCATTGGGTTAGAGACCCAGTACTTC
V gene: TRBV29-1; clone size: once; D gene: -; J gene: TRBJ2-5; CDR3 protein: CSVWVVGGSETQYF; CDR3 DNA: TGCAGCGTTTGGGTCGTGGGGGGATCGGAGACCCAGTACTTC
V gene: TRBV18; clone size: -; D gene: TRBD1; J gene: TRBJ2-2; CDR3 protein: CASSPTGALNTGELFF; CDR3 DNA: TGTGCCAGCTCACCTACAGGGGCCTTGAACACCGGGGAGCTGTTTTTT
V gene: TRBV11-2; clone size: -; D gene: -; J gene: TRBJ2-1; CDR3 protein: CASSLGLTRGVYNEQFF; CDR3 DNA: TGTGCCAGCAGCTTAGGTCTGACCAGGGGCGTCTACAATGAGCAGTTCTTC
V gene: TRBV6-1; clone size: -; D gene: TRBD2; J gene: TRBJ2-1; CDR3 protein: CASFTSGRNEQFF; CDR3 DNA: TGTGCCAGCTTTACTAGCGGGAGGAATGAGCAGTTCTTC
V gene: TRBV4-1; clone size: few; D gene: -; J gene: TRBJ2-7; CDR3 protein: CASSHYSGPAYEQYF; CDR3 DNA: TGCGCCAGCAGCCACTACAGCGGGCCGGCCTACGAGCAGTACTTC
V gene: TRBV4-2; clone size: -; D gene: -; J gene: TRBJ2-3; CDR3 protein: CASSLAGEDTQYF; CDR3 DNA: TGTGCCAGCAGCTTGGCTGGGGAAGATACGCAGTATTTT
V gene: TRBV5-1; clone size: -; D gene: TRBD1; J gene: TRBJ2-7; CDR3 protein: CASSLGGQGLREQYF; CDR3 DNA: TGCGCCAGCAGCTTGGGCGGACAGGGGTTACGGGAGCAGTACTTC
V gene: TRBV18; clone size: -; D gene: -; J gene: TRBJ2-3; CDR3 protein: CASSPPGADTQYF; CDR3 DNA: TGTGCCAGCTCACCACCGGGGGCAGATACGCAGTATTTT
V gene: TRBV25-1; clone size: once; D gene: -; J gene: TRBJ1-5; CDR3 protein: CASSERGWALDSNQPQHF; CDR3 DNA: TGTGCCAGCAGTGAACGGGGTTGGGCTCTAGATAGCAATCAGCCCCAGCATTTT
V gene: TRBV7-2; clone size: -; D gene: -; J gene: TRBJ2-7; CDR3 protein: CASSSGAHEQYF; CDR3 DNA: TGTGCCAGCAGCTCCGGGGCCCACGAGCAGTACTTC
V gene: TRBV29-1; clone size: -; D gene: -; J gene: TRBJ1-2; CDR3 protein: CSVDLQGSRYGYTF; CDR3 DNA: TGCAGCGTTGATCTTCAGGGTTCTCGGTATGGCTACACCTTC
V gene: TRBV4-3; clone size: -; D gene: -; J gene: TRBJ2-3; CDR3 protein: CASSQWSHHLTDTQYF; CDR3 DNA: TGCGCCAGCAGCCAATGGTCCCACCACCTCACAGATACGCAGTATTTT
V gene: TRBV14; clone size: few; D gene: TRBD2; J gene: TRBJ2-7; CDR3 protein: CASSQFGSVSGSGVHEQYF; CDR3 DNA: TGTGCCAGCAGCCAATTTGGTTCTGTTAGCGGGAGCGGGGTCCACGAGCAGTACTTC
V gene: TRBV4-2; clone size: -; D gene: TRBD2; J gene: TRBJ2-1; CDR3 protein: CASSQETSGAYNEQFF; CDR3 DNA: TGTGCCAGCAGCCAAGAGACTAGCGGGGCCTACAATGAGCAGTTCTTC
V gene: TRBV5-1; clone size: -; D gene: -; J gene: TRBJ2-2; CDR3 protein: CASSLDRNLNTGELFF; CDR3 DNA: TGCGCCAGCAGCTTGGACAGAAACCTTAACACCGGGGAGCTGTTTTTT
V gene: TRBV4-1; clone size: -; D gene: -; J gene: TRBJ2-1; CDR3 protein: CASSQGGVNEQFF; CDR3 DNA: TGCGCCAGCAGCCAAGGAGGAGTAAATGAGCAGTTCTTC
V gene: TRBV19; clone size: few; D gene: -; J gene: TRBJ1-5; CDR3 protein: CASSTPWGLISNQPQHF; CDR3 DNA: TGTGCCAGTAGTACCCCCTGGGGTCTGATAAGCAATCAGCCCCAGCATTTT
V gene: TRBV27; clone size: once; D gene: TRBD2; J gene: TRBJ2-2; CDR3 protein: CASSLGGTGELFF; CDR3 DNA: TGTGCCAGCAGTTTGGGAGGGACCGGGGAGCTGTTTTTT
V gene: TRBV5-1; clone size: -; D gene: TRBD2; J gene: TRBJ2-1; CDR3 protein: CASSLTGLENEQFF; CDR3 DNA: TGCGCCAGCAGCTTAACGGGACTAGAGAATGAGCAGTTCTTC
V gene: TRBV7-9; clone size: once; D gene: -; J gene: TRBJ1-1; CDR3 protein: CASSLGLEAFF; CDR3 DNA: TGTGCCAGCAGCTTAGGACTAGAAGCTTTCTTT
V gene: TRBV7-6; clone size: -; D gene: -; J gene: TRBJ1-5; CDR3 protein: CASSSHTESQPQHF; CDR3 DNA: TGTGCCAGCAGCTCTCATACGGAGAGTCAGCCCCAGCATTTT
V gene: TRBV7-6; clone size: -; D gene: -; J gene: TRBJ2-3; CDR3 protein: CASSLSRGAQNTQYF; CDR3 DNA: TGTGCCAGCAGCTTAAGCCGGGGCGCTCAAAATACGCAGTATTTT
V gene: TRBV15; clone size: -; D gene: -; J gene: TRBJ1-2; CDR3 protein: CATSREVGVYGYTF; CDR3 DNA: TGTGCCACCAGCAGAGAAGTGGGGGTCTATGGCTACACCTTC
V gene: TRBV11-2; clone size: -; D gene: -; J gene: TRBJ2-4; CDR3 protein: CASSKSLADKNIQYF; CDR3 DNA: TGTGCCAGCTCGAAGAGTTTAGCGGATAAAAACATTCAGTACTTC
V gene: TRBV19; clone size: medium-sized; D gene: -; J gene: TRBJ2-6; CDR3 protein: CASSNRGGSGANVLTF; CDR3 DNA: TGTGCCAGTAGTAACAGGGGGGGCTCTGGGGCCAACGTCCTGACTTTC
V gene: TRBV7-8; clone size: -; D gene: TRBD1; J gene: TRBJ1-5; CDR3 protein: CASSLDGQGYSNQPQHF; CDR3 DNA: TGTGCCAGCAGCTTAGACGGACAGGGGTATAGCAATCAGCCCCAGCATTTT
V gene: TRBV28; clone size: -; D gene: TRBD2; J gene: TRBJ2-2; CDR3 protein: CASTLLAGDSAGELFF; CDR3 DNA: TGTGCCAGCACGTTGCTAGCGGGAGACTCTGCCGGGGAGCTGTTTTTT
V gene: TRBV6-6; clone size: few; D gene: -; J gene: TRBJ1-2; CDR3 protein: CASSYRGDGDYGYTF; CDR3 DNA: TGTGCCAGCAGTTACCGTGGGGATGGGGACTATGGCTACACCTTC